These 13 T cell receptor beta chains share one sample of origin, sequenced in a study of immune characterization of retroperitoneal liposarcoma. A single record per CDR3 protein comes from TCRdb applying MiXCR to the PCR reads. The sample yields roughly 10,000 distinct CDR3 sequences, around 30% seen once. Sequencing was carried out using tumor tissue. The source is a male donor with retroperitoneal liposarcoma.

In this sample, this clonotype turned up many times. The CDR3 reads CASSRLGQGPAGGLGSPLHF. DNA for the CDR3: TGTGCCAGCAGCCGGTTAGGACAGGGCCCGGCGGGCGGTCTTGGGTCACCCCTCCACTTT. This chain joins TRBV12-3 or TRBV12-4 and TRBJ1-6, with 8 bases identical to TRBD1. With V trimmed by 6 bases and J by 10 bases, 26 bases remained unmatched. This CDR3 has 20 amino acids.

This rearrangement joins TRBV6-9 to TRBJ2-5; D could derive from TRBD1 or TRBD2 (5 bases each). The CDR3 runs 14 residues. Trimming removed 4 bases from V and 2 bases from J, with 11 bases in between. CDR1 is MNHGY and CDR2 is SVAAGI in the germline V gene. DNA of the CDR3: TGTGCCAGCAGTTCCGGGGCGTTTCAAGAGACCCAGTACTTC. Translating gives CASSSGAFQETQYF.

This clonotype was seen a few times. CDR3 bases: TGTGCCAGCAGCTTAGTATACAGTTCCTATGGCTACACCTTC. Its protein product is CASSLVYSSYGYTF. The chain combines TRBV7-6 with TRBJ1-2; D remains unclear. Deletions cut 1 base from V and 4 bases from J, with 10 bases between. Germline values: CDR1 SGHVS, CDR2 FNYEAQ. This CDR3 has 14 amino acids.

Judged by abundance, this clonotype is medium-sized. The chain recombines TRBV6-1 with TRBJ2-1, with D maybe TRBD1 (5 bases). The CDR3 runs 14 residues. The V gene lost 4 bases and the J gene lost 13 bases, with 20 bases spanning the gap. The V gene's germline CDR1 is MNHNS and CDR2 SASEGT. The CDR3, as DNA: TGTGCCAGCAGTGTTTCATGGGGCCAAGAGACCCAGTTCTTC. This sequence encodes CASSVSWGQETQFF.

The V gene is TRBV11-3, the J gene TRBJ2-1, with TRBD1 matching 12 bases. This CDR3 has 15 amino acids. V lost 5 bases, J lost 8 bases, and 7 bases stayed unmatched. In germline, CDR1 is SGHNT, CDR2 YENEEA. CDR3 in DNA: TGTGCCAGCAGCCCTCCGGGACAGGGGGCCGATGAGCAGTTCTTC. Its protein product is CASSPPGQGADEQFF.

This sequence joins TRBV6-1 and TRBJ2-1, with TRBD2 matching over 10 bases. Near its end, the DNA agrees better with TRBJ2-5, so the J call may be wrong. CDR3 length equals 16 residues. Germline values: CDR1 MNHNS, CDR2 SASEGT. The CDR3 coding sequence is TGTGCCATCCCAGCAATCCAGCGGGAGGGAGAATTGACCCAGTACTTC. It translates to CAIPAIQREGELTQYF.

The V call is TRBV7-2, the J call TRBJ2-3; tentatively, D is TRBD1 (6 bases). The germline V gene encodes CDR1 SGHTA and CDR2 FQGNSA. The CDR3 runs to 17 residues. The V end lost 5 bases, the J end lost 1 base, and 19 bases lay between the germline ends. Here the CDR3 DNA reads TGTGCCAGCAGCGGACGGAAGGGGGAGACCCGCACAGATACGCAGTATTTT. Encoded protein: CASSGRKGETRTDTQYF.

In this sample, this clonotype turned up a few times. The chain is built from TRBV6-5 and TRBJ2-1, with 10 bases fitting TRBD2. Germline loops: CDR1 MNHEY, CDR2 SVGAGI. The junction had 8 bases not matched to a gene; V was cut back by 5 bases and J by 7 bases. The CDR3 is 15 residues long. DNA for the CDR3: TGTGCCAGCAGTAGCGGGGGGGCCTCCTTGAATGAGCAGTTCTTC. Translating it yields CASSSGGASLNEQFF.

There are many counts of this clonotype. The gene calls are TRBV6-1 and TRBJ2-1; 12 bases are a match to TRBD2. The V and J ends lost 3 bases and 13 bases, in that order; junction bases with no gene match: 10. CDR1 is MNHNS, CDR2 SASEGT, per germline. There are 15 residues in the CDR3. CDR3 amino acids: CASSDLAGGQETQFF. CDR3 DNA: TGTGCCAGCAGTGACCTAGCGGGGGGGCAGGAGACCCAGTTCTTC.

This clonotype is termed medium-sized. The chain employs TRBV10-2 and TRBJ2-1; 8 nucleotides agree with TRBD1. The J call could be wrong; TRBJ2-7 is a better fit for the DNA end. This CDR3 is built from 14 residues. Germline lookup yields CDR1 WSHSY and CDR2 SAAADI. CDR3: CASSYRGLGYEQYF. CDR3 bases: TGCGCCAGCAGTTACAGGGGGTTAGGATACGAGCAGTACTTC.

V and J are TRBV6-2 or TRBV6-3 and TRBJ2-1; 8 bases are shared with TRBD1. Germline CDR1 reads MNHEY; CDR2 reads SVGEGT. The CDR3 consists of 14 residues. With 7 bases clipped from V and 10 bases from J, the junction kept 12 bases outside the gene matches. CDR3 sequence reads: CASNLSGQVFEQFF. The DNA for the CDR3 is TGTGCCAGCAACTTATCGGGACAGGTGTTCGAGCAGTTCTTC.

This clonotype has a handful of counts. The chain recombines TRBV10-1 with TRBJ1-5; no reliable D call. Trimming cost V 2 bases and J 0 bases, with 5 bases left between them. The CDR3 is made up of 14 amino acids. Germline assignment: CDR1 WNHNN and CDR2 SYGVQD (reference sequence). CDR3 residues: CASSEGYSNQPQHF. The CDR3 DNA reads TGCGCCAGCAGTGAGGGGTATAGCAATCAGCCCCAGCATTTT.

This clonotype showed up just a few times. V and J are TRBV27 and TRBJ1-2; possible D gene TRBD1, 6 bases. CDR3 length: 16 amino acids. With 6 bases removed from V and 1 base from J, the gap between germline ends came to 18 bases. The germline V gene has CDR1 MNHEY and CDR2 SMNVEV (reference sequence). CDR3 protein: CASSNIGQQYNYGYTF. The CDR3 bases are TGTGCCAGCAGCAATATCGGACAGCAATATAACTATGGCTACACCTTC.